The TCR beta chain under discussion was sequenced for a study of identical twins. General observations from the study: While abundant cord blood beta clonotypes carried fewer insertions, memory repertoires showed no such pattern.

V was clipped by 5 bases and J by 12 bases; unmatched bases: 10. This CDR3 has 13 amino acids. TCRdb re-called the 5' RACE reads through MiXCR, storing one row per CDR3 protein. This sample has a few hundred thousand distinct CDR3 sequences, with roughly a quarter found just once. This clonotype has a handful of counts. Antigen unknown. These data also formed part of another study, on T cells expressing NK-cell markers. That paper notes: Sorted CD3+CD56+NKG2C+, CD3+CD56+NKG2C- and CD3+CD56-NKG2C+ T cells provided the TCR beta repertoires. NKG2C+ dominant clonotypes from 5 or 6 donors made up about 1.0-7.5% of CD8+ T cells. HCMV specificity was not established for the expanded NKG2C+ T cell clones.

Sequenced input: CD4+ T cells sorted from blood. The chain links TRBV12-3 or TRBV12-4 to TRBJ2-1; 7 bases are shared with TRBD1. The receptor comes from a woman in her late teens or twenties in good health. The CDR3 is CASSPADRVGQFF. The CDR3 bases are TGTGCCAGCAGTCCCGCCGACAGGGTAGGGCAGTTCTTC.